This T cell receptor (beta chain) was sequenced during a study of blood T cells in healthy people across ages. Study observations and caveats: Unsorted PBMCs blocked a conclusive comparison of naive and antigen-experienced cells. The CMV status of each donor remained undetermined, and this could have confounded shifts in expanded clonotypes.

Through a sample-barcoded 5' primer and a J-beta primer mix, a second PCR was run for roughly 6 to 11 cycles. TCRdb used MiXCR to reprocess the 5' RACE reads, holding one entry per CDR3 protein. The sample lists 550,000 to 600,000 distinct CDR3 sequences, 40% to 55% occurring once. Each sample gave at least 6 million isolated PBMCs. In this sample, this clonotype turned up a few times. Its antigen is unknown. The source of this sequence is a man aged 80 or over in good health. Sequencing was carried out using blood.

The CDR3 sequence is CASSFRGGIQETQYF. DNA of the CDR3: TGTGCCAGCAGCTTTCGCGGGGGTATCCAAGAGACCCAGTACTTC. The chain couples TRBV5-5 to TRBJ2-5, with 7 positions matching TRBD2. This CDR3 contains 15 residues. The V segment lost 2 bases and the J segment 1 base; nucleotides outside the gene matches: 5. Germline V gene sequence: CDR1 SGHKS, CDR2 YYEKEE (reference sequence).